The rows below give T cell receptor beta chains drawn from one sample of a study of shared clonotypes between healthy human individuals. The table came from immunoSEQ multiplex PCR; TCRdb's copy has only in-frame clones and leaves some out. The repertoire holds approximately 350,000 clones, with about 97% as singletons. The sample was memory CD8+ T cells sorted from blood. These receptors originate from a man between 25 and 39 years old in good health. The conserved cysteine and the conserved F or W are not part of the CDR3 here.

v_gene	j_gene	CDR3aa
TRBV6-6	TRBJ2-1	ASSDNRDNEQF
TRBV7-8	TRBJ1-5	ASSLVDNQPQH
TRBV5-1	TRBJ1-3	ASSLTGGSGNTIY
TRBV10-3	TRBJ1-4	ASSDRGDEKLF
TRBV10-2	TRBJ2-7	ASSEAYEQY
TRBV6-5	TRBJ2-3	ASSYSGGISTDTQY
TRBV6-6	TRBJ2-2	ASTERDTYTGELF
TRBV28	TRBJ2-3	ASSLSYLSSGRYTQY
TRBV6-5	TRBJ2-7	ASSSGTALYEQY
TRBV7-6	TRBJ2-2	ASSSETSGIKMGELF
TRBV6-1	TRBJ1-3	ASSEAGNTIY
TRBV6-6	TRBJ2-7	ASSKGRNPYEQY